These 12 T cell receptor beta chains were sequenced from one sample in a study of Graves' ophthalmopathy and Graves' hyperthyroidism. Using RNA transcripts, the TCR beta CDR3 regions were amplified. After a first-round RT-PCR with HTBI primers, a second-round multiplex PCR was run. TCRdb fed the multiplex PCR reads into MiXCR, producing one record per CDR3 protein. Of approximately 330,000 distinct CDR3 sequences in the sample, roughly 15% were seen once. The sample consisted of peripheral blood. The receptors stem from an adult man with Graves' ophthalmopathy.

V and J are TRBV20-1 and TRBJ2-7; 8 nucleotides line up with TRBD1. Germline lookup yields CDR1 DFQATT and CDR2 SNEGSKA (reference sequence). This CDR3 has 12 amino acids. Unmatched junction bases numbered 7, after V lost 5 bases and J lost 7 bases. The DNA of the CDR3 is TGCAGTGCTTACGGGACAGGTTTTGAGCAGTACTTC. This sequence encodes CSAYGTGFEQYF.

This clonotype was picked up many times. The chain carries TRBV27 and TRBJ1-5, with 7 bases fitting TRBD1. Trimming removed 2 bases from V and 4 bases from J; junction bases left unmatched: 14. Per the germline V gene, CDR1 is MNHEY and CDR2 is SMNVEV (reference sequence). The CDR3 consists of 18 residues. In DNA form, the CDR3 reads TGTGCCAGCAGTTTAAGAGGTTGGGTGACAGGGACTAATCAGCCCCAGCATTTT. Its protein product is CASSLRGWVTGTNQPQHF.

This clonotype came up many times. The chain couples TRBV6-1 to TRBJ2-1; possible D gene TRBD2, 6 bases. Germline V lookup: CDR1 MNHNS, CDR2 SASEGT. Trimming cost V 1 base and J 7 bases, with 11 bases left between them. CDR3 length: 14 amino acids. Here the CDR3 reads CASSEDVGTNEQFF. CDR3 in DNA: TGTGCCAGCAGTGAAGACGTCGGGACTAATGAGCAGTTCTTC.

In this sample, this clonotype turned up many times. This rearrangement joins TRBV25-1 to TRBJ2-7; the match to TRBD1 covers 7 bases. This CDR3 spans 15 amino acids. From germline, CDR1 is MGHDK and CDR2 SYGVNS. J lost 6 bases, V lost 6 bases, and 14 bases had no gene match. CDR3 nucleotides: TGTGCCAGCAGGGAGTGCCGGGGACAGTTCTTCGAGCAGTACTTC. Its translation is CASRECRGQFFEQYF.

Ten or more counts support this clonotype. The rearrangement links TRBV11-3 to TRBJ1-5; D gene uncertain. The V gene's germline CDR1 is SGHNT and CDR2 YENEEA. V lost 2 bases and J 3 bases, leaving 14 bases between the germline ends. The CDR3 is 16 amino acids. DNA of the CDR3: TGTGCCAGCAGCTTACTTAACGGTGGGTTCAATCAGCCCCAGCATTTT. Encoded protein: CASSLLNGGFNQPQHF.

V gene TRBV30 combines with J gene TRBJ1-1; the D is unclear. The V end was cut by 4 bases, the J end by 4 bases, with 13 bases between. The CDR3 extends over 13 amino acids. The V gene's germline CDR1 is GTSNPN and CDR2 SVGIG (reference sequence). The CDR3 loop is CAWNPPRGTEAFF. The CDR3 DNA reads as TGTGCCTGGAATCCACCGCGAGGCACTGAAGCTTTCTTT.

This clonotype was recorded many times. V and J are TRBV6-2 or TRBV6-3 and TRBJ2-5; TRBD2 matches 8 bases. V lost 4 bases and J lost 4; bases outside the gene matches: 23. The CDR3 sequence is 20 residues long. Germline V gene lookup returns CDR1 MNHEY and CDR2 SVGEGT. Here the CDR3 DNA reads TGTGCCAGCAGTTTCGGAGGAGGGACTAGTGGGAGGGGGAATGCAGAGACCCAGTACTTC. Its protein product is CASSFGGGTSGRGNAETQYF.

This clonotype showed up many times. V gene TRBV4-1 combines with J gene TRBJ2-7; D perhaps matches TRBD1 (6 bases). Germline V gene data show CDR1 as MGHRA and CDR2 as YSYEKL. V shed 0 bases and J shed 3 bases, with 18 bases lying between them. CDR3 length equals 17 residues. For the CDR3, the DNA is TGCGCCAGCAGCCAAGATAGTATCCAGGACAGAAACTACGAGCAGTACTTC. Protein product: CASSQDSIQDRNYEQYF.

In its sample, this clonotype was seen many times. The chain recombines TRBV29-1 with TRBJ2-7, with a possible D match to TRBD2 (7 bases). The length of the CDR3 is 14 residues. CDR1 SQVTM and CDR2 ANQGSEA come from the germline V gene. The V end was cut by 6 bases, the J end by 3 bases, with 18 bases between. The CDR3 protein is CSVEGGTAGYEQYF. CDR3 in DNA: TGCAGCGTCGAGGGGGGGACCGCTGGCTACGAGCAGTACTTC.

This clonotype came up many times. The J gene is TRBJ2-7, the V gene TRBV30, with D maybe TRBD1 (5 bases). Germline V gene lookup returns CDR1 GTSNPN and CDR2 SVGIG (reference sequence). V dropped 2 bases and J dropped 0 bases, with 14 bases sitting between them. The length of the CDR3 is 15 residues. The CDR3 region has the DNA TGTGCCTGGAGTTTTCCAGGGCGTCACTCCTACGAGCAGTACTTC. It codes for CAWSFPGRHSYEQYF.

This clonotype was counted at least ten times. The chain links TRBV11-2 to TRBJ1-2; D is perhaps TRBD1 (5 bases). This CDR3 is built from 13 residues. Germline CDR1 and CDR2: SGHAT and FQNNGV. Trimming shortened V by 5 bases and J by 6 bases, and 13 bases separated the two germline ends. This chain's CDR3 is CASSLLKGNGYTF. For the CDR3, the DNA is TGTGCCAGCAGCCTCCTCAAGGGGAATGGCTACACCTTC.

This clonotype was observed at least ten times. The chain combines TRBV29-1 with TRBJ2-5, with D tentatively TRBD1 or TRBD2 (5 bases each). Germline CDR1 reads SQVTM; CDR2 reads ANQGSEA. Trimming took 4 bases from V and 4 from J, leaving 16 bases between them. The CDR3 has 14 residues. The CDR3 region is CSVGGPSGIETQYF. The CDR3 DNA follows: TGCAGCGTTGGGGGACCATCGGGGATAGAGACCCAGTACTTC.